The 5 T cell receptor beta chains reported below all come from one sample, sequenced in a study of shared clonotypes between healthy human individuals. Here immunoSEQ multiplex PCR was the method, and the copy in TCRdb shows in-frame clones only, minus some. The sample contains more than 2,000,000 clones, roughly 92% of which appear only once. The sample consisted of naive CD4+ T cells sorted from blood. Stated subset: CD45RA+ positively selected. The source of these receptors is a man younger than 35 in good health.

Only one count was recorded for this clone. Other DNA sequences in the same sample also yield this CDR3. V and J are TRBV4-3 and TRBJ2-2; the D call may be TRBD1 or TRBD2 (5 bases each). The CDR3 contains 15 residues. Deletions cut 1 base from V and 4 bases from J, with 10 bases between. The V gene's germline CDR1 is LGHNA and CDR2 YSLEER. The CDR3 DNA reads TGCGCCAGCAGCCAAGGAGGGGCGGGCACCGGGGAGCTGTTTTTT. This encodes CASSQGGAGTGELFF.

The chain employs TRBV2 and TRBJ1-2; a possible D gene is TRBD1 (6 bases). Germline V gives CDR1 SNHLY, CDR2 FYNNEI. This CDR3 comprises 12 residues. V lost 6 bases and J 4 bases, leaving 9 bases between the germline ends. CDR3 residues: CASRDRSYGYTF. Here the CDR3 DNA reads TGTGCCAGCAGGGACAGATCCTATGGCTACACCTTC.

V and J are TRBV2 and TRBJ2-1, with 7 positions matching TRBD2. V was pared by 7 bases and J by 3 bases, with 9 bases of the junction left unmatched. The germline CDR1 and CDR2 sequences are SNHLY and FYNNEI. The CDR3 extends over 15 amino acids. CDR3 residues: CASTYAGTNYNEQFF. The CDR3 nucleotides are TGTGCCAGCACCTACGCCGGGACTAACTACAATGAGCAGTTCTTC.

This rearrangement joins TRBV7-2 to TRBJ2-5; D may be TRBD2 (6 bases). CDR3 length: 14 amino acids. V was pared by 6 bases and J by 1 base, with 12 bases between. Germline assignment: CDR1 SGHTA and CDR2 FQGNSA. In nucleotides, the CDR3 is TGTGCCAGCAGGCCCAGGGACTTCCAAGAGACCCAGTACTTC. The encoded protein is CASRPRDFQETQYF.

The chain employs TRBV30 and TRBJ2-3, with TRBD2 matching 8 bases. Germline trimming cut 0 bases from V and 4 bases from J; bases unmatched to any gene: 9. Germline V gives CDR1 GTSNPN, CDR2 SVGIG (reference sequence). The CDR3 contains 16 residues. CDR3 amino acids: CAWSVAKTSAADTQYF. The DNA for the CDR3 is TGTGCCTGGAGTGTTGCCAAGACTAGCGCAGCAGATACGCAGTATTTT.